What follows describes a single T cell receptor (beta chain). The antigen remains unidentified. This sample was taken from a study of shared clonotypes between healthy human individuals. Study at large: Three plates each covered CD4 naive and memory; CD8 naive two, CD8 memory one. Findings and caveats of the study: Tissues were not sampled, only blood, and their repertoires likely differ. Shared across a few donors were around 4.7% of the naive CD4 clonotypes.

Assay: immunoSEQ multiplex PCR; the TCRdb copy retains only in-frame clones and omits some. The data show about 2.3 million clones, more than 85% seen once. The donor population consisted of healthy HIV-negative adults with no recent acute infections or vaccinations. V dropped 2 bases and J dropped 8; count of bases not matched to a gene: 0. The CDR3 totals 12 residues. Germline lookup yields CDR1 SGHTA and CDR2 FQGTGA. Sequenced material: naive CD4+ T cells from PBMCs. Subset here: CD45RA+ positively selected. The chain links TRBV7-3 to TRBJ1-1; 9 nucleotides line up with TRBD1. This TCR came from a man aged 18 to 29 in good health. Some clones in this sample may be carry-over from other donors' samples. The CDR3, as DNA: TGTGCCAGCAGCTTAGGGACAGGGGAAGCTTTCTTT. Translation: CASSLGTGEAFF.